This is a list of T cell receptor beta chains from one sample in a study of T cells in Graves' hyperthyroidism and ophthalmopathy. TCRdb reprocessed the multiplex PCR reads via MiXCR and lists one record per CDR3 protein. Of a few hundred thousand distinct CDR3 sequences detected, around 14% appear once; the ten largest clones hold under 8%. Sequenced material: blood. These receptors came from a woman aged 30 to 39 with Graves' hyperthyroidism. Both conserved end residues are part of each CDR3. A D gene is named only where the DNA matches it firmly.

V | D | CDR3
TRBV12-5 | TRBD2 | CASGLSREGSYEQYF
TRBV19 | TRBD2 | CASKLLAGEIDEQFF
TRBV20-1 | TRBD2 | CSARGTSGRADTQYF
TRBV20-1 | NA | CSAKEHEKLFF
TRBV6-1 | TRBD2 | CASRPLAGEADTQYF
TRBV30 | TRBD2 | CAWSNLGRERLAYEQYF
TRBV2 | TRBD1 | CAGDRLPYPYNEQFF
TRBV20-1 | NA | CSAPGGSSYEQYF
TRBV5-1 | TRBD2 | CASSLAGLIGTDTQYF
TRBV20-1 | NA | CSAPLARYTDTQYF
TRBV7-9 | NA | CASSLTFGGSSYEQYF
TRBV3-1 | TRBD2 | CASSQASLAGGVEQFF
TRBV20-1 | NA | CSARRADTQYF
TRBV20-1 | TRBD2 | CSARDNRLAPNEEQYF
TRBV3-1 | NA | CASSQDWMNTEAFF
TRBV7-9 | TRBD1 | CASSRRDRAFADTQYF
TRBV3-1 | TRBD1 | CASSLGTGGSETQYF
TRBV5-8 | NA | CASSPGQSGGNTIYF
TRBV18 | NA | CASSGGGDQPQHF
TRBV4-1 | TRBD1 | CASSQTAGGQPQHF
TRBV28 | NA | CASTSPGGEGYGYTF
TRBV20-1 | TRBD2 | CSARGLRESNEQFF
TRBV7-2 | NA | CASSTRQAASYEQYF
TRBV30 | NA | CAWGRESEQFF
TRBV13 | NA | CASSLQGLYAAHVYTF
TRBV12-3/TRBV12-4 | NA | CASSLRTKGNTEAFF
TRBV27 | NA | CASSLTAHDGSNTEAFF
TRBV4-1 | NA | CASSPLRDGTEAFF
TRBV5-1 | TRBD1 | CASSLLPGQINYGYTF
TRBV27 | NA | CASSFGIQTANKGELFF
TRBV12-3/TRBV12-4 | NA | CASSFRKGQSETQYF
TRBV6-1 | TRBD2 | CATKRTSVDLYEQYF
TRBV10-3 | NA | CAISARAGALEPQHF
TRBV4-1 | NA | CASSQDPLRLELFF
TRBV2 | NA | CASTPSGPGSRTEAFF
TRBV3-1 | NA | CASSQAGFNSPLHF
TRBV6-5 | NA | CASSYGAGVGSPLHF
TRBV7-9 | NA | CASSLAFRREETQYF
TRBV4-1 | NA | CASSQTRGTSYEQYF
TRBV25-1 | NA | CASSESSDEQYF
TRBV15 | NA | CATSSKQGTQSGANVLTF
TRBV6-1 | NA | CASSEGGRHLRFYNEQFF
TRBV9 | NA | CARTGGENTEAFF
TRBV3-1 | TRBD2 | CASSLPSGSNEQYF